This T cell receptor (beta chain) was documented in a study of breast tumors, draining lymph nodes, adjacent tissues. Breast cancer patients provided tissue from their axillary draining lymph nodes. Germline V gene data show CDR1 as SNHLY and CDR2 as FYNNEI. V was cut by 6 bases and J by 0 bases, with 14 bases left in between. The CDR3 loop spans 15 amino acids. The sample holds many counts of this clonotype. TCRdb re-called the multiplex PCR reads with MiXCR, one entry per CDR3 protein. The sample lists around 150,000 distinct CDR3 sequences, about a fifth occurring once. The chain is built from TRBV2 and TRBJ2-5, with D maybe TRBD2 (5 bases). The specimen was axillary lymph node tissue. This receptor was obtained from a female donor with breast cancer. Some clones in this sample may be carry-over from other donors' samples. For the CDR3, the DNA is TGTGCCAGCAGGGCCGGGCGGGTACACCAAGAGACCCAGTACTTC. Protein product: CASRAGRVHQETQYF.